Each of the 5 T cell receptor beta chains below was sequenced from the same sample in a study of spatial heterogeneity in lung cancer (dated by TCRdb to between 2017 and 2020). The library was made by 5' RACE. Sequencer: NextSeq 500. In TCRdb, the public reads were trimmed at Q25 with fastp and aligned with MiXCR, with productive beta chains retained. Rows with a matching CDR3 protein are joined into one entry that keeps the most common DNA and genes. In this sample the table shows around 92,000 distinct CDR3 sequences, over 9.5% of which occur a single time. The ten largest clones capture more than 40% of the sample. Reading the label with the study, this specimen's time point is: sample taken at primary tumor resection. For TCR sequencing, whole RNA was extracted from tumor and nontumor lung tissue, or from cryopreserved PBMC samples, and no cell sorting was done. The sequencing here drew on PBMCs, taken at surgery. The receptors derive from a male donor with early-stage non-small cell lung cancer.

This chain links TRBV6-1 with TRBJ1-1; 8 bases match TRBD1. V lost 9 bases and J lost 1; bases outside the gene matches: 7. The CDR3 consists of 14 residues. The germline gives CDR1 MNHNS, CDR2 SASEGT. The CDR3 sequence is CASKVDRANTEAFF. DNA of the CDR3: TGTGCCAGTAAAGTGGACAGGGCGAACACTGAAGCTTTCTTT.

CDR3 sequence reads: CASSLLESSPLHF. Here the CDR3 DNA reads TGTGCCAGCAGCTTATTAGAGTCCTCACCCCTCCACTTT. This rearrangement joins TRBV7-6 to TRBJ1-6; D gene ambiguous. Trimming left V 2 bases short and J 10 bases short, with 9 bases between. Germline values: CDR1 SGHVS, CDR2 FNYEAQ. This CDR3 comprises 13 residues.

In its sample, this clonotype was seen many times. The V gene is TRBV30, the J gene TRBJ2-3, with 8 bases aligning to TRBD2. This CDR3 has 14 residues. The germline CDR1 and CDR2 sequences are GTSNPN and SVGIG (reference sequence). J was trimmed by 6 bases and V by 5 bases; bases with no gene match: 10. CDR3 coding DNA: TGTGCCTGGGCGACAGCGGGGGAGGTTGATACGCAGTATTTT. It specifies CAWATAGEVDTQYF.

This clonotype was seen ten or more times. Here the CDR3 DNA reads TGTGCCAGCAGCTTAGCGGGGGGCCTGAAGGAGACCCAGTACTTC. Translated, it gives CASSLAGGLKETQYF. The chain joins TRBV7-2 to TRBJ2-5; D tentatively fits TRBD1 or TRBD2 (6 bases each). The CDR3 has 15 residues. The germline gives CDR1 SGHTA, CDR2 FQGNSA. V lost 0 bases and J lost 5, with 13 bases in between.

The CDR3 nucleotides are TGTGCCAGCAGGAGGGGGACAGGGAGAAGCTCCTACGAGCAGTACTTC. Translation gives CASRRGTGRSSYEQYF. The chain combines TRBV6-1 with TRBJ2-7, with 9 bases fitting TRBD1. Germline V lookup: CDR1 MNHNS, CDR2 SASEGT. This CDR3 comprises 16 residues. V was clipped by 6 bases and J by 0 bases; unmatched bases: 9.